Listed here is a single T cell receptor (beta chain). The antigen remains unidentified. These data are taken from a study of cytomegalovirus exposure and HLA in healthy donors. About the research overall: A prior analysis found about 110 million unique TCR beta sequences from around 190 million T cells. The study's findings and limits: Across all donors, roughly uniform sequencing depth was an assumption of the presence/absence analyses. A later analysis found most CMV-associated TCR beta chains apparently HLA-restricted.

In the PCR, 60 Vbeta and 13 Jbeta primers were used. Repertoires were generated with immunoSEQ multiplex PCR, while TCRdb's copy carries only in-frame clones and drops some. The sample has about 130,000 clones, under 90% seen once. This CDR3 is 14 amino acids long. Looked up from germline, CDR1 is SQVTM and CDR2 is ANQGSEA. Between the trimmed V and J ends, which lost 0 bases and 3 bases, there was a span of 11 bases. Input material: PBMCs. The V call is TRBV29-1, the J call TRBJ1-1; D is uncertain. This TCR was sampled from a man between 18 and 35 years old in good health and CMV-seronegative. CDR3 sequence: CSVEDLRGDTEAFF. CDR3 sequence (DNA): TGCAGCGTTGAAGATCTGCGTGGTGACACTGAAGCTTTCTTT. The variable domain in full, completed from reference TRBV29-1 and TRBJ1-1, reads SAVISQKPSRDICQRGTSLTIQCQVDSQVTMMFWYRQQPGQSLTLIATANQGSEATYESGFVIDKFPISRPNLTFSTLTVSNMSPEDSSIYLCSVEDLRGDTEAFFGQGTRLTVV.